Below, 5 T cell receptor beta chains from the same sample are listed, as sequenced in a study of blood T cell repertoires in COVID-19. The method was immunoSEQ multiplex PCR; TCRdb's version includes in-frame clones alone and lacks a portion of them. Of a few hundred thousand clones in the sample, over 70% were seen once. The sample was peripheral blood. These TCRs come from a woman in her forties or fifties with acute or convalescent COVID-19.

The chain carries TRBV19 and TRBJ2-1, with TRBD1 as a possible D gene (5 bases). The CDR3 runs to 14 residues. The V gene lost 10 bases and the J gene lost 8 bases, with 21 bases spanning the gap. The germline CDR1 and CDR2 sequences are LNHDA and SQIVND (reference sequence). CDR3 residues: CATTRTQVPDEQFF. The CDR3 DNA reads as TGTGCCACAACGCGGACACAGGTTCCCGATGAGCAGTTCTTC.

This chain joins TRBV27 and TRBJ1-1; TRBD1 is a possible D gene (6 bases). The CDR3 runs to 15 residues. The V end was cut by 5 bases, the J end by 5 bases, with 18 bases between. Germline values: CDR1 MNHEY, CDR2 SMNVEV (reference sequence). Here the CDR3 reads CASSPPRGGRTEAFF. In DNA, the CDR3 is TGTGCCAGCAGTCCTCCCCGGGGGGGGCGGACTGAAGCTTTCTTT.

The CDR3: CASSLSGQGNYGYTF. The CDR3, as DNA: TGCGCCAGCAGCTTGTCAGGACAGGGGAACTATGGCTACACCTTC. The rearrangement uses TRBV5-1 and TRBJ1-2, with TRBD1 identical over 9 bases. The germline V gene has CDR1 SGHRS and CDR2 YFSETQ. This CDR3 region has 15 residues. The V gene end was trimmed by 1 base and the J gene end by 2 bases; junction bases not matched to a gene: 3.

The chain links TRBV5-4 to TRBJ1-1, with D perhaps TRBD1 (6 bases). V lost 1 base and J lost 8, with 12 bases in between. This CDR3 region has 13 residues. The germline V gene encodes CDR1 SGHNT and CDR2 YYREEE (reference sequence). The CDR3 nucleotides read TGTGCCAGCAGCTTGTGGGGGCTGTCAGAAGCTTTCTTT. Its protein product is CASSLWGLSEAFF.

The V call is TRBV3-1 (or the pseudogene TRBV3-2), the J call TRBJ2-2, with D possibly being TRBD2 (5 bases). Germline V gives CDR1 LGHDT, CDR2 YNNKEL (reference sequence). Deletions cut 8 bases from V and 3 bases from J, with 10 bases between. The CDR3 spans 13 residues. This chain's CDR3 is CASCLRDTGELFF. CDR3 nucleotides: TGTGCCAGCTGCCTGCGGGACACCGGGGAGCTGTTTTTT.